This is a list of T cell receptor beta chains from one sample in a study of blood T cells in healthy people across ages. TCRdb recomputed calls from the 5' RACE reads with MiXCR, one row per CDR3 protein. The sample shows 850,000 to 1,300,000 distinct CDR3 sequences, under 45% of them seen only once. The sample consisted of blood. Receptors originate from a woman aged 55-69 years in good health. The CDR3 runs from the conserved cysteine through the conserved F or W. A D gene is named only where the DNA matches it firmly. Expanded clones get a size class; other rows say once, few or many, or leave the size out.

d_call j_call clone_size v_call cdr3_aa cdr3_nt
NA TRBJ1-4 many TRBV14 CASSRVGPATNEKLFF TGTGCCAGCAGCAGAGTCGGACCGGCAACTAATGAAAAACTGTTTTTT
TRBD1 TRBJ2-7 NA TRBV20-1 CSARRRQGHEQYF TGCAGTGCTAGAAGGCGACAGGGCCACGAGCAGTACTTC
TRBD2 TRBJ2-5 NA TRBV20-1 CSASGGSGRSETQYF TGCAGTGCTAGTGGGGGTAGCGGGAGATCTGAGACCCAGTACTTC
NA TRBJ1-1 NA TRBV27 CASSLAVGGAAVIAEAFF TGTGCCAGCAGTTTAGCGGTGGGGGGGGCGGCGGTAATTGCTGAAGCTTTCTTT
NA TRBJ2-7 few TRBV12-3/TRBV12-4 CASSPRQIRGEQYF TGTGCCAGCAGTCCTCGACAGATCCGCGGGGAGCAGTACTTC
NA TRBJ2-7 NA TRBV7-8 CASSPEAYEQYF TGTGCCAGCAGCCCAGAGGCGTACGAGCAGTACTTC
NA TRBJ2-3 NA TRBV5-1 CASKDGPSTDTQYF TGCGCCAGCAAAGACGGGCCTAGCACAGATACGCAGTATTTT
NA TRBJ2-5 NA TRBV2 CASSETETQYF TGTGCCAGCAGTGAAACGGAGACCCAGTACTTC
TRBD2 TRBJ2-3 NA TRBV12-3/TRBV12-4 CASTSPQGRADMQYF TGTGCCAGCACCTCCCCACAAGGGAGGGCAGATATGCAGTATTTT
NA TRBJ2-1 NA TRBV11-2 CASSLKGLAGISSYNEQFF TGTGCCAGCAGCTTGAAAGGGCTAGCAGGGATCAGCTCCTACAATGAGCAGTTCTTC
NA TRBJ1-2 many TRBV6-1 CASSRDGYGYTF TGTGCCAGCTCGCGGGACGGCTATGGCTACACCTTC
NA TRBJ2-7 few TRBV28 CASSLSSGSLSYEQYF TGTGCCAGCAGTTTAAGTTCAGGTTCGCTCTCCTACGAGCAGTACTTC
NA TRBJ2-3 NA TRBV25-1 CASSTTTSTDTQYF TGTGCCAGCAGTACGACAACTAGCACAGATACGCAGTATTTT
NA TRBJ2-7 NA TRBV25-1 CASSEGTGDFYEQYF TGTGCCAGCAGTGAGGGGACCGGAGACTTCTACGAGCAGTACTTC
NA TRBJ2-4 NA TRBV6-6 CASSYLGNIQYF TGTGCCAGCAGTTACCTAGGGAACATTCAGTACTTC
TRBD1 TRBJ2-5 NA TRBV28 CASSLGQGAGKTQYF TGTGCCAGCAGTTTAGGACAGGGGGCCGGAAAGACCCAGTACTTC
TRBD2 TRBJ2-1 few TRBV3-1 CASSQVLLISGKLNEQFF TGTGCCAGCAGCCAAGTTCTCCTGATTAGCGGGAAATTAAATGAGCAGTTCTTC
TRBD2 TRBJ2-3 NA TRBV10-3 CAISVSAGGFGTDTQYF TGTGCCATCAGTGTAAGCGCGGGAGGGTTCGGCACAGATACGCAGTATTTT
TRBD1 TRBJ2-3 once TRBV27 CASSLSGTGDADSQYF TGTGCCAGCAGTTTATCGGGGACAGGAGACGCAGATTCGCAGTATTTT
NA TRBJ2-5 few TRBV5-1 CASYLGSFETQYF TGCGCCAGTTACCTAGGGTCGTTCGAGACCCAGTACTTC
TRBD1 TRBJ2-5 few TRBV6-1 CASSFPGQSLGTQYF TGTGCCAGCAGCTTCCCGGGACAGAGTTTGGGGACCCAGTACTTC
TRBD1 TRBJ2-4 NA TRBV6-1 CASNRKMTGDSKNIQYF TGTGCCAGCAATAGAAAAATGACAGGGGATTCCAAAAACATTCAGTACTTC
NA TRBJ2-7 NA TRBV12-3/TRBV12-4 CASRPGSEYEQYF TGTGCCAGCAGGCCGGGGAGTGAGTACGAGCAGTACTTC
TRBD2 TRBJ2-7 NA TRBV27 CASSASGASYEQYF TGTGCCAGCAGTGCTAGCGGGGCCTCCTACGAGCAGTACTTC
NA TRBJ1-5 NA TRBV2 CASSVERGNQPQHF TGTGCCAGCAGTGTTGAGAGAGGAAATCAGCCCCAGCATTTT
NA TRBJ2-1 NA TRBV11-1 CASSLATFNEQFF TGTGCCAGCAGCTTAGCAACCTTCAATGAGCAGTTCTTC
TRBD1 TRBJ1-5 NA TRBV5-5 CASSFRDRASQPQHF TGTGCCAGCAGCTTCAGGGACAGGGCCAGTCAGCCCCAGCATTTT
NA TRBJ1-4 NA TRBV4-2 CASSQDLARGEKLFF TGTGCCAGCAGCCAAGATCTGGCCCGGGGGGAAAAACTGTTTTTT
NA TRBJ2-1 NA TRBV5-1 CASSLEGLHRNEQFF TGCGCCAGCAGCTTGGAGGGACTCCACAGGAATGAGCAGTTCTTC
NA TRBJ2-7 few TRBV28 CASSLTLTYEQYF TGTGCCAGCAGCCTGACACTCACCTACGAGCAGTACTTC
TRBD2 TRBJ2-1 NA TRBV20-1 CSATSGTSGIIYEQFF TGCAGTGCTACCTCTGGGACTAGCGGGATTATCTATGAGCAGTTCTTC
NA TRBJ1-1 NA TRBV5-1 CASSSASINTEAFF TGCGCCAGCAGCTCTGCATCGATAAACACTGAAGCTTTCTTT
NA TRBJ2-7 few TRBV11-1 CASSLAGIGGIPYEQYF TGTGCCAGCAGCTTAGCGGGGATTGGCGGGATCCCCTACGAGCAGTACTTC
NA TRBJ2-7 NA TRBV6-1 CASSEGGGAWVQYF TGTGCCAGCAGTGAAGGTGGGGGGGCCTGGGTGCAGTACTTC
NA TRBJ1-6 NA TRBV20-1 CSARSLGTSPLHF TGCAGTGCTAGATCCCTGGGGACTTCACCCCTCCACTTT
TRBD1 TRBJ1-6 few TRBV7-2 CASIQSGTGISPLHF TGTGCCAGCATCCAATCCGGGACAGGGATTTCACCCCTCCACTTT
TRBD2 TRBJ2-5 NA TRBV20-1 CSARDARGAGEQYF TGCAGTGCTAGAGATGCACGAGGGGCGGGAGAGCAGTACTTC
TRBD1 TRBJ1-2 NA TRBV11-1 CASSSPGTGGEWGDDAFYGYTF TGTGCCAGCAGCTCGCCCGGGACAGGGGGCGAATGGGGCGATGACGCTTTTTATGGCTACACCTTC
TRBD1 TRBJ2-7 NA TRBV9 CASSVGGQGGDYEQYF TGTGCCAGCAGCGTCGGGGGACAGGGAGGGGACTACGAGCAGTACTTC
TRBD1 TRBJ2-3 few TRBV7-6 CASSHRDRVEADTQYF TGTGCCAGCAGCCACCGGGACAGGGTGGAGGCAGATACGCAGTATTTT